The 12 T cell receptor beta chains in this list originate from one sample, sequenced in a study of shared clonotypes between healthy human individuals. It was CD45RO-negative cells, positively selected for CCR7, that made up naive CD8 cells, with terminally differentiated effector memory CD45RA+ cells excluded. Here immunoSEQ multiplex PCR was the method, and the copy in TCRdb shows in-frame clones only, minus some. The table lists hundreds of thousands of clones, about 92% of them singletons. Sequencing input: naive CD8+ T cells sorted from blood. The receptors originated from a man younger than 40 in good health.

The chain's CDR3 is CASSLGDRGRNYGYTF. The CDR3 DNA follows: TGTGCCAGCAGCTTGGGGGACAGGGGGCGTAACTATGGCTACACCTTC. The chain joins TRBV5-5 to TRBJ1-2, with TRBD1 matching over 12 bases. Germline V lookup: CDR1 SGHKS, CDR2 YYEKEE (reference sequence). The CDR3 sequence is 16 residues long. V was pared by 0 bases and J by 1 base, with 1 base of the junction left unmatched. The full variable domain, completed using reference TRBV5-5 and TRBJ1-2, is DAGVTQSPTHLIKTRGQQVTLRCSPISGHKSVSWYQQVLGQGPQFIFQYYEKEERGRGNFPDRFSARQFPNYSSELNVNALLLGDSALYLCASSLGDRGRNYGYTFGSGTRLTVV.

The rearrangement links TRBV7-9 to TRBJ2-7; 10 bases are shared with TRBD1. Germline loops: CDR1 SEHNR, CDR2 FQNEAQ (reference sequence). CDR3 length: 16 residues. The J segment lost 4 bases and the V segment lost 1 base, leaving 7 bases of the junction unmatched. CDR3 sequence: CASSLGVGTGVYEQYF. CDR3 coding DNA: TGTGCCAGCAGCTTAGGGGTAGGGACAGGGGTTTACGAGCAGTACTTC. Using reference TRBV7-9 and TRBJ2-7 for the parts outside the CDR3, the full variable domain is DTGVSQNPRHKITKRGQNVTFRCDPISEHNRLYWYRQTLGQGPEFLTYFQNEAQLEKSRLLSDRFSAERPKGSFSTLEIQRTEQGDSAMYLCASSLGVGTGVYEQYFGPGTRLTVT.

A single count supports this clone. The sample carries other DNA sequences with the same CDR3. The CDR3 DNA reads TGTGCCAGCAGCTTAGGTAGCAGAAGCTCCTACGAGCAGTACTTC. Residues: CASSLGSRSSYEQYF. The chain joins TRBV11-2 to TRBJ2-7; D uncertain. CDR1 and CDR2 from the germline V gene are SGHAT and FQNNGV. The V and J ends lost 1 base and 0 bases respectively, with 10 bases between them. CDR3 length: 15 amino acids.

The chain employs TRBV5-5 and TRBJ2-1; D gene unclear. Germline CDR1 reads SGHKS; CDR2 reads YYEKEE (reference sequence). Trimming cost V 6 bases and J 3 bases, with 7 bases left between them. The length of the CDR3 is 12 residues. Here the CDR3 reads CASTEGYNEQFF. DNA of the CDR3: TGTGCCAGCACCGAAGGCTACAATGAGCAGTTCTTC.

This CDR3 reads CASRGRGTEAFF. In DNA form, the CDR3 reads TGTGCCAGCAGGGGGCGGGGGACTGAAGCTTTCTTT. This chain joins TRBV28 and TRBJ1-1, with D possibly TRBD1 on 5 matching bases. Germline V lookup: CDR1 MDHEN, CDR2 SYDVKM. Trimming took off 6 bases at V and 5 bases at J, with 10 bases between the two ends. CDR3 length: 12 amino acids.

This clone was seen a single time. The rearrangement links TRBV2 to TRBJ2-7, with D unresolved. The germline gives CDR1 SNHLY, CDR2 FYNNEI. The V and J ends lost 8 bases and 2 bases respectively, with 10 bases between them. The CDR3 consists of 12 residues. CDR3 sequence reads: CASFAAAYEQYF. For the CDR3, the DNA is TGTGCCAGCTTCGCGGCAGCCTACGAGCAGTACTTC.

The V call is TRBV6-5, the J call TRBJ2-3; D gene unclear. CDR3 length: 12 residues. The V and J ends lost 2 bases and 5 bases respectively, with 5 bases between them. CDR1 is MNHEY, CDR2 SVGAGI, per germline. As DNA, the CDR3 is TGTGCCAGCAGTTACCAAGGAGATACGCAGTATTTT. Encoded protein: CASSYQGDTQYF.

J is TRBJ2-6 and V is TRBV7-9, with D unresolved. The CDR3 extends over 15 amino acids. The germline V gene encodes CDR1 SEHNR and CDR2 FQNEAQ (reference sequence). Between the trimmed V and J ends, which lost 5 bases and 0 bases, there was a span of 8 bases. CDR3 in amino acids: CASSGRISGANVLTF. As DNA, the CDR3 is TGTGCCAGCAGCGGACGGATCTCTGGGGCCAACGTCCTGACTTTC.

The V gene is TRBV4-1, the J gene TRBJ2-3, with a possible D match to TRBD1 (5 bases). Trimming took 1 base from V and 0 from J, leaving 8 bases between them. This CDR3 spans 15 amino acids. Germline values: CDR1 MGHRA, CDR2 YSYEKL. The DNA for the CDR3 is TGCGCCAGCAGCCAAGGACAGAGGAGCACAGATACGCAGTATTTT. This sequence encodes CASSQGQRSTDTQYF.

The V call is TRBV14, the J call TRBJ1-5; D gene unclear. Trimming cost V 5 bases and J 5 bases, with 13 bases left between them. Germline-derived CDR1 and CDR2 are SGHDN and FVKESK. This CDR3 comprises 14 residues. CDR3 region: CASSEQGRYQPQHF. The CDR3 nucleotides are TGTGCCAGCAGCGAACAAGGTCGGTATCAGCCCCAGCATTTT.

J is TRBJ2-2 and V is TRBV6-6; D unclear. Germline assignment: CDR1 MNHNY and CDR2 SVGAGI (reference sequence). The CDR3 has 14 residues. Between the trimmed V and J ends, which lost 3 bases and 2 bases, there was a span of 7 bases. The CDR3 here is CASSYATNTGELFF. CDR3 nucleotides: TGTGCCAGCAGTTATGCCACCAACACCGGGGAGCTGTTTTTT.

This chain links TRBV7-9 with TRBJ1-4; 8 bases match TRBD1. The germline V gene has CDR1 SEHNR and CDR2 FQNEAQ (reference sequence). The ends lost 5 bases at V and 8 bases at J; junction bases unmatched: 7. This CDR3 comprises 14 residues. The CDR3 sequence: CASSPGGMHEKLFF. In nucleotides, the CDR3 is TGTGCCAGCAGCCCAGGGGGCATGCACGAAAAACTGTTTTTT.